Below, 14 T cell receptor beta chains from the same sample are listed, as sequenced in a study of cytomegalovirus exposure and HLA in healthy donors (dated by TCRdb to the late 2010s). The library came from the immunoSEQ multiplex PCR assay. For the multiplex PCR, a mixture combining 60 forward primers for TCR Vbeta segments and 13 reverse primers for TCR Jbeta segments was used. The table was pulled from immuneACCESS by TCRdb, which kept in-frame rearrangements only. Such tables lose some clones; where checked, under half of the loss comes from unresolved V genes, and the rest has no known cause. The sample table holds about 120,000 clones, of which roughly four fifths were seen once. 3.6% of the sample is taken by the ten largest. Sequenced material: PBMCs. The receptors stem from a woman between 40 and 55 years old in good health and CMV-seropositive.

The chain is built from TRBV5-5 and TRBJ2-7; D possibly corresponds to TRBD2 (5 bases). Germline CDR1 reads SGHKS; CDR2 reads YYEKEE (reference sequence). With 7 bases removed from V and 0 bases from J, the gap between germline ends came to 11 bases. The CDR3 spans 13 residues. CDR3 in DNA: TGTGCCAGCGCCCCGGGGAGCTCCTACGAGCAGTACTTC. This translates into CASAPGSSYEQYF.

The gene calls are TRBV7-9 and TRBJ1-5; 7 bases fit TRBD1. The CDR3 spans 14 residues. V gave up 3 bases and J gave up 1 base; unmatched junction bases: 0. Germline V gene sequence: CDR1 SEHNR, CDR2 FQNEAQ (reference sequence). CDR3 amino acids: CASSLTGSNQPQHF. Written as DNA, the CDR3 is TGTGCCAGCAGCTTGACAGGGAGCAATCAGCCCCAGCATTTT.

This clone was seen once. The chain is built from TRBV11-2 and TRBJ2-4; possible D gene TRBD1, 6 bases. Per the germline V gene, CDR1 is SGHAT and CDR2 is FQNNGV. This CDR3 is 16 amino acids long. V gave up 2 bases and J gave up 0 bases, with 11 bases separating them. The CDR3 nucleotides read TGTGCCAGCAGCTTATCAGGGGCCGTAGCCAAAAACATTCAGTACTTC. It is translated as CASSLSGAVAKNIQYF.

J is TRBJ1-1 and V is TRBV29-1, with a tentative D call TRBD1 (5 bases). The CDR3 is 11 amino acids. Germline-derived CDR1 and CDR2 are SQVTM and ANQGSEA. Trimming shortened V by 3 bases and J by 4 bases, and 6 bases separated the two germline ends. In DNA form, the CDR3 reads TGCAGCGTTGACGACAGCACTGAAGCTTTCTTT. This gives the protein CSVDDSTEAFF.

This rearrangement joins TRBV6-1 to TRBJ2-1, with 11 bases identical to TRBD1. J gave up 4 bases and V 5 bases, and 4 bases lay outside the gene matches. The CDR3 has 15 amino acids. Germline lookup yields CDR1 MNHNS and CDR2 SASEGT. CDR3 sequence reads: CASSLDRGPYNEQFF. In DNA form, the CDR3 reads TGTGCCAGCAGTCTGGACAGGGGGCCGTACAATGAGCAGTTCTTC.

This clone was detected once. The chain carries TRBV5-6 and TRBJ1-6, with 8 bases aligning to TRBD1. With V trimmed by 6 bases and J by 9 bases, 11 bases remained unmatched. The CDR3 contains 15 residues. Per germline, CDR1 SGHDT and CDR2 YYEEEE. The CDR3 DNA reads TGTGCCAGCACCCATGCCGGACAGGGTCGTTCACCCCTCCACTTT. This encodes CASTHAGQGRSPLHF.

V gene TRBV6-7 combines with J gene TRBJ2-7; 9 bases align to TRBD2. TRBV6-7 falls under the ORF class, with uncertain function. With 6 bases clipped from V and 5 bases from J, the junction kept 14 bases outside the gene matches. There are 16 residues in the CDR3. The CDR3 loop reads CASSFRASGKTHEQYF. As DNA, the CDR3 is TGTGCCAGCAGCTTCCGGGCTAGCGGGAAAACCCACGAGCAGTACTTC.

The V and J genes are TRBV6-4 and TRBJ2-4; no reliable D call. Germline V CDR1 and CDR2: MRHNA, SNTAGT. CDR3 length equals 14 residues. The V end was cut by 11 bases, the J end by 0 bases, with 14 bases between. The CDR3 is CAGYRPLAKNIQYF. The CDR3 nucleotides are TGTGCCGGCTACAGACCCTTAGCCAAAAACATTCAGTACTTC.

This clone showed up just a few times. V and J are TRBV28 and TRBJ2-5; 15 nucleotides line up with TRBD2. The CDR3 is 19 amino acids. CDR1 and CDR2 (germline): MDHEN, SYDVKM. V was clipped by 6 bases and J by 3 bases; unmatched bases: 14. The chain's CDR3 is CASSPPGLAGGSNKETQYF. For the CDR3, the DNA is TGTGCCAGCAGCCCTCCGGGACTAGCGGGAGGTAGTAACAAAGAGACCCAGTACTTC.

The chain carries TRBV5-8 and TRBJ2-1; TRBD1 agrees at 7 bases. Germline loops: CDR1 SGHTS, CDR2 YDEGEE. Trimming removed 4 bases from V and 0 bases from J; junction bases left unmatched: 4. The CDR3 consists of 15 residues. The CDR3 region is CASSLDRASYNEQFF. The CDR3 DNA is TGTGCCAGCAGCCTAGACAGGGCCTCCTACAATGAGCAGTTCTTC.

The rearrangement links TRBV19 to TRBJ1-1, with TRBD1 matching over 7 bases. Germline trimming cut 8 bases from V and 11 bases from J; bases unmatched to any gene: 17. The CDR3 sequence is 14 residues long. The germline CDR1 and CDR2 sequences are LNHDA and SQIVND (reference sequence). CDR3: CASSRDREIRLAFF. Written as DNA, the CDR3 is TGTGCCAGTTCCAGAGACAGGGAGATTCGGTTGGCTTTCTTT.

This chain links TRBV6-4 with TRBJ2-1, with TRBD2 matching 7 bases. Trimming removed 4 bases from V and 4 bases from J; junction bases left unmatched: 7. From germline, CDR1 is MRHNA and CDR2 SNTAGT. The CDR3 is 15 amino acids. The CDR3 coding sequence is TGTGCCAGCAGTGCAGAGCTAGCGGCTTACAATGAGCAGTTCTTC. It yields the protein CASSAELAAYNEQFF.

This clone was detected only a few times. V usage is TRBV15 and J usage is TRBJ1-4; D possibly corresponds to TRBD1 (6 bases). V was clipped by 2 bases and J by 9 bases, with 19 bases between them. The germline V gene encodes CDR1 LNHNV and CDR2 YYDKDF (reference sequence). The CDR3 runs to 16 residues. The chain's CDR3 is CATSRIGAGVDKKLFF. As DNA, the CDR3 is TGTGCCACCAGCAGAATCGGAGCAGGGGTGGATAAAAAACTGTTTTTT.

This clone was seen just once. V is TRBV28 and J is TRBJ1-1; no clear D gene. The CDR3 consists of 13 residues. V was clipped by 6 bases and J by 1 base, with 9 bases between them. CDR1 and CDR2 (germline): MDHEN, SYDVKM. CDR3 loop: CASRNSGNTEAFF. CDR3 bases: TGTGCCAGCAGGAACTCAGGGAACACTGAAGCTTTCTTT.